This T cell receptor beta chain was sequenced in a study of blood T cell repertoires in COVID-19. Study-level background: From the United States, Italy and Spain came samples of acute and convalescent COVID-19. PBMCs, B-cell-depleted T cells, or T cells were the source of the cDNA or gDNA that made up the material.

This clone was found once. Looked up from germline, CDR1 is ENHRY and CDR2 is SYGVKD. V gave up 6 bases and J gave up 5 bases; unmatched junction bases: 3. There are 12 residues in the CDR3. Per the original methods: Reference gene primer amplification in the assay estimated nucleated cell counts. The table came from immunoSEQ multiplex PCR; TCRdb's copy has only in-frame clones and leaves some out. From that table come the V and J calls and clone size; the DNA was used to work out D and trimming. The sample consists of some 160,000 clones, approximately 82% of them appearing once. Sequencing was performed on peripheral blood. This chain uses TRBV10-3 with TRBJ2-7, with 8 bases aligning to TRBD1. This clonotype was obtained from a woman aged 70-85 years who had recovered from COVID-19. The DNA for the CDR3 is TGTGCCATCAGCCCGGGACAGGACGAGCAGTACTTC. Encoded protein: CAISPGQDEQYF.